These 26 T cell receptor beta chains share one sample of origin, sequenced in a study of identical twins. In TCRdb, the 5' RACE reads were re-called with MiXCR into one record per CDR3 protein. The sample yields 250,000 or so distinct CDR3 sequences, roughly 7% seen once. These data also featured in a second study, about yellow fever vaccine responses in identical twins.

Sequencing was performed on memory (CD45RO+) T cells sorted from blood. These receptor sequences come from a woman younger than 30 in good health.

V gene TRBV2 combines with J gene TRBJ2-1; possibly TRBD2 for D (6 bases). Trimming removed 10 bases at V and 5 bases at J, with 18 bases between. The CDR3 has 14 residues. Looked up from germline, CDR1 is SNHLY and CDR2 is FYNNEI. The CDR3 DNA sequence: TGTGCCACCCAAGCCACTAGCAGCCACAATGAGCAGTTCTTC. Protein sequence: CATQATSSHNEQFF.

In its sample, this clonotype was seen a few times. The chain employs TRBV12-5 and TRBJ2-1; 9 bases are shared with TRBD1. This CDR3 region has 14 residues. J was trimmed by 8 bases and V by 1 base; bases with no gene match: 3. The germline gives CDR1 LGHNT, CDR2 FRNRAP. The CDR3 loop is CASGLGQGEHEQFF. Here the CDR3 DNA reads TGTGCTAGTGGTTTGGGACAGGGGGAGCATGAGCAGTTCTTC.

The chain recombines TRBV5-6 with TRBJ2-7; 9 positions agree with TRBD2. This CDR3 comprises 14 residues. Germline assignment: CDR1 SGHDT and CDR2 YYEEEE. Here the CDR3 DNA reads TGTGCCATCAGCCCCGGACTAGCGTCGAAGGAGCAGTACGTC. This gives the protein CAISPGLASKEQYV.

This clonotype was counted a few times. The chain's CDR3 is CASSYGTGKETQYF. The CDR3, as DNA: TGTGCCAGCAGTTATGGGACAGGGAAGGAGACCCAGTACTTC. The chain carries TRBV6-5 and TRBJ2-5; 9 nucleotides align to TRBD1. Germline V gene lookup returns CDR1 MNHEY and CDR2 SVGAGI. The CDR3 spans 14 residues. Losses at the gene ends were 3 bases for V and 5 bases for J; bases not matched to a gene: 4.

At least ten counts were recorded for this clonotype. The J gene is TRBJ2-7, the V gene TRBV3-1, with D uncertain. Germline values: CDR1 LGHDT, CDR2 YNNKEL (reference sequence). Between the trimmed V and J ends, which lost 0 bases and 2 bases, there was a span of 14 bases. The CDR3 runs 16 residues. CDR3 protein: CASSQDLVQKTYEQYF. As DNA, the CDR3 is TGTGCCAGCAGCCAAGATCTAGTCCAGAAGACCTACGAGCAGTACTTC.

J is TRBJ2-2 and V is TRBV5-5; D is undetermined. The V gene lost 4 bases and the J gene lost 4 bases, with 11 bases spanning the gap. The CDR3 sequence is 14 residues long. The germline V gene has CDR1 SGHKS and CDR2 YYEKEE (reference sequence). The CDR3 loop reads CASSPGLRTGELFF. The CDR3 region has the DNA TGTGCCAGCAGCCCCGGGCTGCGCACCGGGGAGCTGTTTTTT.

The sample holds many counts of this clonotype. This chain connects TRBV10-2 to TRBJ2-2, with D maybe TRBD2 (6 bases). This CDR3 is 14 amino acids long. Germline CDR1 WSHSY, CDR2 SAAADI. Trimming took 8 bases from V and 6 from J, leaving 16 bases between them. For the CDR3, the DNA is TGCGCCAGCCACGGGAGTATGTTCGCCGGGGAGCTGTTTTTT. This codes for CASHGSMFAGELFF.

This clonotype was recorded at least ten times. The rearrangement uses TRBV7-9 and TRBJ2-3; D gene unclear. Trimming pared 5 bases from V and 3 bases from J, leaving 9 bases between. The CDR3 covers 13 residues. Per germline, CDR1 SEHNR and CDR2 FQNEAQ (reference sequence). This CDR3 reads CASSAPATDTQYF. DNA for the CDR3: TGTGCCAGCAGCGCCCCCGCAACAGATACGCAGTATTTT. Full variable domain (remainder filled in from reference TRBV7-9 and TRBJ2-3): DTGVSQNPRHKITKRGQNVTFRCDPISEHNRLYWYRQTLGQGPEFLTYFQNEAQLEKSRLLSDRFSAERPKGSFSTLEIQRTEQGDSAMYLCASSAPATDTQYFGPGTRLTVL.

The chain links TRBV3-1 to TRBJ2-7; D is ambiguous. Per germline, CDR1 LGHDT and CDR2 YNNKEL (reference sequence). V lost 2 bases and J 7 bases, leaving 15 bases between the germline ends. The CDR3 has 14 amino acids. CDR3 residues: CASSQRTTTWEQYF. CDR3 nucleotide sequence: TGTGCCAGCAGCCAAAGGACCACTACTTGGGAGCAGTACTTC.

This clonotype showed up just a few times. V gene TRBV12-3 or TRBV12-4 combines with J gene TRBJ2-2, with 15 bases lining up with TRBD2. This CDR3 spans 18 amino acids. J lost 2 bases, V lost 7 bases, and 8 bases had no gene match. In DNA, the CDR3 is TGTGCCAGCACCTTTAAGGGACTAGCGGGAGGAAACACCGGGGAGCTGTTTTTT. Amino acid sequence: CASTFKGLAGGNTGELFF.

This chain's CDR3 is CSASRPSNQPQHF. In nucleotides, the CDR3 is TGCAGTGCTAGCCGCCCTAGCAATCAGCCCCAGCATTTT. The rearrangement uses TRBV20-1 and TRBJ1-5; D unclear. Germline V CDR1 and CDR2: DFQATT, SNEGSKA (reference sequence). The CDR3 length is 13 residues. Trimming left V 3 bases short and J 0 bases short, with 6 bases between.

This clonotype was detected only a few times. The chain recombines TRBV9 with TRBJ2-7; 10 bases map to TRBD1. In germline, CDR1 is SGDLS, CDR2 YYNGEE. Trimming took 4 bases from V and 6 from J; bases not matched to a gene: 13. There are 16 residues in the CDR3. Here the CDR3 reads CASSRPRLGTGVEQYV. The CDR3, as DNA: TGTGCCAGCAGCAGACCCCGTTTGGGGACAGGGGTCGAGCAGTACGTC.

The table lists this clonotype with many counts. The rearrangement uses TRBV9 and TRBJ2-3; 7 bases match TRBD2. This CDR3 comprises 14 residues. V lost 2 bases, J lost 2 bases, and 2 bases stayed unmatched. Germline values: CDR1 SGDLS, CDR2 YYNGEE. The CDR3 bases are TGTGCCAGCAGCGTCGGGACTACCACAGATACGCAGTATTTT. It codes for CASSVGTTTDTQYF.

This clonotype came up a few times. V and J are TRBV19 and TRBJ2-1; D is unclear. Deletions cut 5 bases from V and 0 bases from J, with 11 bases between. The CDR3 spans 15 residues. Germline CDR1 is LNHDA and CDR2 is SQIVND (reference sequence). DNA of the CDR3: TGTGCCAGTAGTCCGTCCGTCAGCTCCTACAATGAGCAGTTCTTC. It encodes CASSPSVSSYNEQFF.

This clonotype occurred a few times. J is TRBJ2-1 and V is TRBV28, with D unresolved. Germline loops: CDR1 MDHEN, CDR2 SYDVKM. V was shortened by 4 bases and J by 10 bases, with 17 bases between the two germline ends. This CDR3 has 14 residues. CDR3 protein: CASSSRVPPPEQFF. CDR3 coding DNA: TGTGCCAGCAGTTCCCGCGTCCCTCCGCCCGAGCAGTTCTTC.

This clonotype has ten or more counts. This chain links TRBV5-1 with TRBJ2-1; 8 bases map to TRBD2. CDR1 is SGHRS, CDR2 YFSETQ, per germline. This CDR3 region has 19 residues. After removal of 0 bases from V and 0 bases from J, the junction contained 11 bases not matched to a gene. CDR3 protein: CASSLGLQSSGFSYNEQFF. The CDR3 region has the DNA TGCGCCAGCAGCTTGGGCTTACAGTCTAGCGGGTTCTCCTACAATGAGCAGTTCTTC.

This clonotype turned up a few times. This sequence joins TRBV4-2 and TRBJ1-2; 9 nucleotides align to TRBD1. The CDR3 consists of 16 residues. The junction had 6 bases not matched to a gene; V was cut back by 4 bases and J by 0 bases. Germline V lookup: CDR1 LGHNA, CDR2 YNFKEQ. As DNA, the CDR3 is TGTGCCAGCAGCCCCCGGGACAGGGACGCTAACTATGGCTACACCTTC. Translation gives CASSPRDRDANYGYTF.

In this sample, this clonotype turned up a few times. This chain connects TRBV20-1 to TRBJ2-3; TRBD2 is a possible D gene (7 bases). The germline gives CDR1 DFQATT, CDR2 SNEGSKA (reference sequence). Trimming pared 1 base from V and 2 bases from J, leaving 10 bases between. This CDR3 has 14 amino acids. The CDR3 DNA sequence: TGCAGTGCTAGAGTGGGGGGGGCCACAGATACGCAGTATTTT. Translated, it gives CSARVGGATDTQYF.

The chain couples TRBV4-1 to TRBJ2-7, with 10 bases that match TRBD2. With V trimmed by 0 bases and J by 4 bases, 6 bases remained unmatched. CDR3 length equals 16 residues. Germline V gene data show CDR1 as MGHRA and CDR2 as YSYEKL. The CDR3 spells CASSQDPRLAGYEQYF. The CDR3 DNA follows: TGCGCCAGCAGCCAAGATCCCAGACTAGCGGGTTACGAGCAGTACTTC.

This clonotype has more than one count but fewer than ten. V gene TRBV3-1 combines with J gene TRBJ2-2, with D uncertain. Per the germline V gene, CDR1 is LGHDT and CDR2 is YNNKEL (reference sequence). CDR3 size: 12 residues. Trimming shortened V by 4 bases and J by 4 bases, and 4 bases separated the two germline ends. CDR3 DNA: TGTGCCAGCAGCCTGATCACCGGGGAGCTGTTTTTT. Translated: CASSLITGELFF.

This clonotype has a handful of counts. The genes are TRBV5-1 and TRBJ2-5; 9 bases are a match to TRBD2. The CDR3 has 15 amino acids. J lost 4 bases, V lost 1 base, and 5 bases had no gene match. The germline V gene has CDR1 SGHRS and CDR2 YFSETQ. This chain's CDR3 is CASSLWAGGRETQYF. The CDR3 nucleotides read TGCGCCAGCAGCTTGTGGGCGGGAGGGAGAGAGACCCAGTACTTC.

This clonotype was seen many times. This chain links TRBV12-3 or TRBV12-4 with TRBJ2-2; D perhaps matches TRBD1 (5 bases). Trimming left V 1 base short and J 4 bases short, with 10 bases between. The CDR3 runs to 15 residues. The CDR3 DNA reads as TGTGCCAGCAGTTTAGAGGGGCGTCTCACCGGGGAGCTGTTTTTT. Amino acids: CASSLEGRLTGELFF.

In this sample, this clonotype turned up many times. The chain's CDR3 is CASSREFTATYNEQFF. Here the CDR3 DNA reads TGCGCCAGCAGCCGAGAGTTCACAGCGACCTACAATGAGCAGTTCTTC. The V call is TRBV4-1, the J call TRBJ2-1; D is undetermined. The V gene's germline CDR1 is MGHRA and CDR2 YSYEKL. This CDR3 spans 16 amino acids. V was clipped by 4 bases and J by 2 bases, with 15 bases between them.

This clonotype was seen a few times. The genes are TRBV29-1 and TRBJ1-1; no clear D. The CDR3 length is 14 residues. In germline, CDR1 is SQVTM, CDR2 ANQGSEA. V was trimmed by 0 bases and J by 1 base, leaving 9 bases between them. The CDR3 nucleotides read TGCAGCGTTGAAGATAGGTTGGCGAACACTGAAGCTTTCTTT. Translation: CSVEDRLANTEAFF.

This clonotype was counted at least ten times. The chain is built from TRBV6-5 and TRBJ1-4; no reliable D call. The CDR3 has 13 residues. Trimming removed 2 bases at V and 8 bases at J, with 9 bases between. The V gene's germline CDR1 is MNHEY and CDR2 SVGAGI. In nucleotides, the CDR3 is TGTGCCAGCAGTTACCTGGACGGCGAAAAACTGTTTTTT. Residues: CASSYLDGEKLFF.

This clonotype was picked up a small number of times. J is TRBJ2-3 and V is TRBV28, with TRBD2 matching over 11 bases. The CDR3 sequence is 16 residues long. CDR1 is MDHEN, CDR2 SYDVKM, per germline. V trimming: 3 bases; J trimming: 5 bases; junction bases outside the gene matches: 7. CDR3 loop: CASSFNLAGGRDTQYF. CDR3 coding DNA: TGTGCCAGCAGTTTCAACCTAGCGGGAGGAAGAGATACGCAGTATTTT. The entire variable domain, with the rest obtained from reference TRBV28 and TRBJ2-3, is as follows: DVKVTQSSRYLVKRTGEKVFLECVQDMDHENMFWYRQDPGLGLRLIYFSYDVKMKEKGDIPEGYSVSREKKERFSLILESASTNQTSMYLCASSFNLAGGRDTQYFGPGTRLTVL.